The clone carrying this T cell receptor (beta chain) occurred many times. Its antigen remains unidentified. Through a sample-barcoded 5' primer and a J-beta primer mix, a second PCR was run for roughly 7 to 12 cycles. One entry per CDR3 protein results from TCRdb running MiXCR on the 5' RACE reads. The sample shows roughly 680,000 distinct CDR3 sequences, about half of them seen only once. The sample providers were healthy Caucasian people from Russia, aged about 6 to 95. The CDR3 is 16 amino acids. V lost 0 bases, J lost 2 bases, and 12 bases lay in between. Germline V CDR1 and CDR2: LGHNA, YSLEER. The data belong to a study of blood T cells in healthy people across ages. Study-wide findings and caveats: Unsorted PBMC material precluded a definitive naive versus antigen-experienced comparison. TCR beta diversity, measured per million T cells, fell in a roughly linear way with age.

The sequence was obtained from a woman aged 55-69 years in good health. V usage is TRBV4-3 and J usage is TRBJ2-3; a weak D match, TRBD1 (6 bases). The sample comprised blood. This CDR3 is CASSQDLGTLTDTQYF. The CDR3 DNA follows: TGCGCCAGCAGCCAAGATCTAGGGACACTCACAGATACGCAGTATTTT.